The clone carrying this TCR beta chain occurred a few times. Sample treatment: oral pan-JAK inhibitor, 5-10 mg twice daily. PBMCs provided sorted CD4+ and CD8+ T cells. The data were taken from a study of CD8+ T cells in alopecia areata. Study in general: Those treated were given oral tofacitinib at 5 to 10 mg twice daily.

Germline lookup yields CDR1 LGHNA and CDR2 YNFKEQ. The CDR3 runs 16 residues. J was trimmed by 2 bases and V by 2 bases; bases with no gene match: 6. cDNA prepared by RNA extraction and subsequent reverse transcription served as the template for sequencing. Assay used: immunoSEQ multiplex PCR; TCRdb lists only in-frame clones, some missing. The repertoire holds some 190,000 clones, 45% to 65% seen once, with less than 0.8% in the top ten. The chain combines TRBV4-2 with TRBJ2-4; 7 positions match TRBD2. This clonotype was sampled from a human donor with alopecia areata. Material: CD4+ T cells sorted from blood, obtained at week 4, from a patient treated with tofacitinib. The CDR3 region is CASSQPGLTTKNIQYF. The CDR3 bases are TGTGCCAGCAGCCAACCGGGACTAACAACCAAAAACATTCAGTACTTC.